This is a list of T cell receptor beta chains from one sample in a study of cytomegalovirus exposure and HLA in healthy donors. Using immunoSEQ multiplex PCR, the repertoire was profiled, and TCRdb retains in-frame clones only, with some absent. The table for this sample gives around 74,000 clones. The sample comprised PBMCs. These TCRs come from a middle-aged man in good health and CMV-seropositive. Both conserved end residues are trimmed from each CDR3.

>TRBJ1-3|TRBV10-2
ASRDRHSGNTIY
>TRBJ1-2|TRBV19
ASSNRGYGYT
>TRBJ2-5|TRBV19
ASSLTSGSVVETQY
>TRBJ2-5|TRBV5-8
ASSLAGGPETQY
>TRBJ1-2|TRBV28
ASSFAGAGYGYT
>TRBJ2-7|TRBV15
ATSRDLSGTTYEQY
>TRBJ1-2|TRBV11-2
ASSPQGRGYT
>TRBJ1-4|TRBV10-3
AISFDRNEKLF
>TRBJ1-5|TRBV10-3
AISADREDQPQH
>TRBJ2-1|TRBV4-1
ASSQGEAVIYNEQF
>TRBJ1-3|TRBV18
ASSPSIGGGNTIY
>TRBJ1-1|TRBV7-3
ASSLIGTNEAF
>TRBJ2-3|TRBV18
ASSTGLAGVTDTQY
>TRBJ2-1|TRBV7-3
ASSFTGGSNNEQF
>TRBJ1-2|TRBV6-5
ASSSGGGYT
>TRBJ2-2|TRBV7-2
ASRAGLESGELF
>TRBJ1-4|TRBV4-2
ASSQGEVLF
>TRBJ1-2|TRBV6-1
ASSEADRPSGGYT
>TRBJ2-1|TRBV4-2
ASSPGQGDYNEQF
>TRBJ1-1|TRBV5-1
ASSLNAGTGNTEAF
>TRBJ1-5|TRBV2
ARGTGGNQPQH
>TRBJ2-5|TRBV4-1
ASSQERGGGGNQETQY
>TRBJ2-3|TRBV13
ASSFQRDNGGTDTQY
>TRBJ2-2|TRBV2
ASCDRILTGELF
>TRBJ2-5|TRBV9
ASSPQGLAGTTLETQY
>TRBJ2-4|TRBV29-1
SVGRGSRNIQY
>TRBJ1-2|TRBV19
ASSFDRGYGYT
>TRBJ1-1|TRBV15
ATSRDLGGVDEAF
>TRBJ2-3|TRBV29-1
SVGRTSGDADTQY
>TRBJ2-1|TRBV28
ASTQPGLIYNEQF
>TRBJ2-7|TRBV28
ASSLRDRSYEQY
>TRBJ2-1|TRBV13
ASSLGGTLYNEQF